This T cell receptor (beta chain) derives from a study of cytomegalovirus exposure and HLA in healthy donors. Method: immunoSEQ multiplex PCR; TCRdb's copy keeps in-frame clones and lacks some. The sample contains approximately 180,000 clones, more than 75% of which appear only once. Overall study results and limits: Cytomegalovirus-associated status was assigned to about 170 TCR beta chains. Reported results showed that the classifier diagnosed cytomegalovirus status with high specificity and sensitivity.

A remark on this clone: What it binds is not known.

This receptor was obtained from a woman under 40 in good health and CMV-seronegative. The sequencing sample was made of PBMCs.

This chain's CDR3 is CASSRGEKQQETQYF. The CDR3 DNA is TGTGCCAGCAGCAGGGGAGAGAAGCAACAAGAGACCCAGTACTTC. The V gene is TRBV2, the J gene TRBJ2-5; weak D call: TRBD1 (6 bases). This CDR3 is 15 amino acids long. The germline V and J ends were trimmed by 6 bases and 2 bases, with 16 bases remaining between them. Germline CDR1 reads SNHLY; CDR2 reads FYNNEI.